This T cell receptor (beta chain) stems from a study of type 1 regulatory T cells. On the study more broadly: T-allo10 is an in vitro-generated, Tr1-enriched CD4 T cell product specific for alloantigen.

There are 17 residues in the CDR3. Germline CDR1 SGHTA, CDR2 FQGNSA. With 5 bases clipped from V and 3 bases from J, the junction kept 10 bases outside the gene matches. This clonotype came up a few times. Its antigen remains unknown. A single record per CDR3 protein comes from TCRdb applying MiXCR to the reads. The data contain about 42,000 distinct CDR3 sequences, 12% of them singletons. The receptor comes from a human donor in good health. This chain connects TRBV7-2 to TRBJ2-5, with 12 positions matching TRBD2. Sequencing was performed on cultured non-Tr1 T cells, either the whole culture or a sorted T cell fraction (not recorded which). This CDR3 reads CASSLDSSGRGEETQYF. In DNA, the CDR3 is TGTGCCAGCAGCCTGGATTCTAGCGGGAGGGGAGAAGAGACCCAGTACTTC.